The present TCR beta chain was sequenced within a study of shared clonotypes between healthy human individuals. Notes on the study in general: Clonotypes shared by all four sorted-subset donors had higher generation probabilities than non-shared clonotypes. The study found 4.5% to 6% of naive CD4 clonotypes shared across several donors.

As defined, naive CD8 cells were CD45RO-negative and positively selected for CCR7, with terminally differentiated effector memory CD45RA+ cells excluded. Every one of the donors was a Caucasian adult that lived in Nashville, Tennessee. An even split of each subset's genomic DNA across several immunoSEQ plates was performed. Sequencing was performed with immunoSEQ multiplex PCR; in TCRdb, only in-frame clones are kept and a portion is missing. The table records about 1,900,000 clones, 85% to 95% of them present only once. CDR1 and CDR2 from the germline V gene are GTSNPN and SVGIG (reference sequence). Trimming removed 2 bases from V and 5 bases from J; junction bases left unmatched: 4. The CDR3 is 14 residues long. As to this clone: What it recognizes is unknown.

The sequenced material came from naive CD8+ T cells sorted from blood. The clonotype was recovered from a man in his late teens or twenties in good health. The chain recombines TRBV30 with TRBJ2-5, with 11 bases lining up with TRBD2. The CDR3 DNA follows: TGTGCCTGGAGTCTAGCGGGGGGAATGGAGACCCAGTACTTC. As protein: CAWSLAGGMETQYF.